The rows below give T cell receptor beta chains drawn from one sample of a study of T cell repertoires in cytomegalovirus infection. No antigen has been identified for these receptors. TCRdb re-called the reads with MiXCR, one entry per CDR3 protein. The sample has about 830,000 distinct CDR3 sequences, 30% to 35% seen once. The input for sequencing was cultured CD8+ T cells from PBMCs, taken from culture after CMV antigen stimulation. All receptors come from a human donor in good health (CMV status not recorded). Some clones in this sample may be carry-over from other donors' samples. CDR3s include the opening cysteine and the closing phenylalanine or tryptophan. The D gene is left open where the match is weak. Some rows mark clone size as missing; the rest say once, few, many or name a class of expanded clone.

clone size	V gene	D gene	J gene	CDR3 DNA	CDR3 protein
-	TRBV20-1	TRBD2	TRBJ2-1	TGCAGTGCTAGGGCCCTCAGCGGGGGGGCTCTCGATGAGCAGTTCTTC	CSARALSGGALDEQFF
-	TRBV29-1	TRBD1	TRBJ1-1	TGCAGCGTTGAAGGCCGGGACAGTCCTGAAGCTTTCTTT	CSVEGRDSPEAFF
-	TRBV19	-	TRBJ2-1	TGTGCCAGTAGTCGCGCTTCAGTATCCTACAATGAGCAGTTCTTC	CASSRASVSYNEQFF
few	TRBV7-6	-	TRBJ1-1	TGTGCCAGCAGCGCCGGGTTTTTGGTGCAAGCTTTCTTT	CASSAGFLVQAFF
-	TRBV7-8	-	TRBJ2-2	TGTACCAGCAGCCCCGACGTGGATAGCGTCACCGCGGAGCTGTTTTTT	CTSSPDVDSVTAELFF
-	TRBV5-4	TRBD1	TRBJ2-6	TGTGCCAGCAGTCCGATTCAGGGGGCGCTCCCTGGGGCCAACGTCCTGACTTTC	CASSPIQGALPGANVLTF
few	TRBV12-3/TRBV12-4	-	TRBJ2-7	TGTGCCAGCAGTTTCGCGCAGCCCTACGAGCAGTACTTC	CASSFAQPYEQYF
few	TRBV5-5	-	TRBJ1-3	TGTGCCAGCAGCTTGGCCGATTCTCTTGGAAACACCATATATTTT	CASSLADSLGNTIYF
few	TRBV7-8	-	TRBJ2-1	TGTGCCAGCAGCCCCCGGGGTGTTCGTTTCAATGAGCAGTTCTTC	CASSPRGVRFNEQFF
many	TRBV7-8	TRBD1	TRBJ1-5	TGTGCCAGCAGCTACAGGGACAGCCGAGTTTGGCCCCAGCATTTT	CASSYRDSRVWPQHF
few	TRBV7-9	-	TRBJ1-1	TGTGCCAGCAGCTTCTGGGAAGGGAACACTGAAGCTTTCTTT	CASSFWEGNTEAFF
-	TRBV5-1	TRBD1	TRBJ1-2	TGCGCCAGCAGCCCGGGACTGGACAGGGATGCCTATGGCTACACCTTC	CASSPGLDRDAYGYTF
-	TRBV7-9	-	TRBJ2-1	TGTGCTACAGGGTATGAGCAGTTCTTC	CATGYEQFF
few	TRBV14	-	TRBJ1-1	TGTGCCAGCAGCCAAGACCTCACTCCTTCGAACACTGAAGCTTTCTTT	CASSQDLTPSNTEAFF
-	TRBV9	-	TRBJ2-7	TGTGCCAGCAGCCCCCTCGAGAACTCGGCCTACGAGCAGTACTTC	CASSPLENSAYEQYF
-	TRBV7-8	TRBD1	TRBJ1-2	TGTGCCAGCAGCTTCCCCCAGGGGGACAGGGAAGGCTACACCTTC	CASSFPQGDREGYTF
-	TRBV7-2	TRBD1	TRBJ1-2	TGTGCCAGCAGCCAGGGACAGGGAGCAGCCTATGGCTACACCTTC	CASSQGQGAAYGYTF
-	TRBV29-1	-	TRBJ1-3	TGCAGCGTCCCTAGAGGAAACACCATATATTTT	CSVPRGNTIYF
-	TRBV4-2	-	TRBJ2-1	TGTGCCAGCAGCCAAGATTACAGGGGGGGGCCCAACAATGAGCAGTTCTTC	CASSQDYRGGPNNEQFF
few	TRBV4-2	-	TRBJ1-2	TGTGCCAGCAGCCAAGGGGGAGAAAGGAACTATGGCTACACCTTC	CASSQGGERNYGYTF
many	TRBV7-2	TRBD2	TRBJ2-1	TGTGCCAGCAGCTTAGTGGAGAGGCTAACTAGCGGGGGGGCCTACAATGAGCAGTTCTTC	CASSLVERLTSGGAYNEQFF
-	TRBV27	TRBD1	TRBJ1-1	TGTGCCAGCGCCCTGCAGGGGGCCTATTTGAACACTGAAGCTTTCTTT	CASALQGAYLNTEAFF
few	TRBV28	TRBD2	TRBJ2-5	TGTGCCAGCAGTTTACATCCGGGACTAGCGGGGCAACACCAAGAGACCCAGTACTTC	CASSLHPGLAGQHQETQYF
-	TRBV7-6	TRBD1	TRBJ2-7	TGTGCCAGCAGCTTAGCCCAGGGGGTCTACGAGCAGTACTTC	CASSLAQGVYEQYF
many	TRBV6-2/TRBV6-3	TRBD2	TRBJ2-3	TGTGCCAGCAGCCTCGAGACTAGCGGGGAAAGCACAGATACGCAGTATTTT	CASSLETSGESTDTQYF
-	TRBV6-5	-	TRBJ2-5	TGTGCCAGCTCTTTCGGGTACCAAGAGACCCAGTACTTC	CASSFGYQETQYF
few	TRBV5-1	TRBD1	TRBJ2-7	TGCGCCAGCAGCTTGGCCGGGACAGGGGGCGTAAAAGCCCTGTACAACTACGAGCAGTACTTC	CASSLAGTGGVKALYNYEQYF
-	TRBV7-9	-	TRBJ2-5	TGTGCCAGCAGCTTAGGGGTGAAGACCCAGTACTTC	CASSLGVKTQYF
few	TRBV4-1	TRBD2	TRBJ2-2	TGCGCCAGCAGCCTTGGACTAGCGGGTGGAACCGGGGAGCTGTTTTTT	CASSLGLAGGTGELFF
-	TRBV27	TRBD2	TRBJ2-3	TGTGCCAGCAGTTTAAGAGGACTAGGGCCAGATACGCAGTATTTT	CASSLRGLGPDTQYF
-	TRBV20-1	-	TRBJ1-2	TGCAGTGCTAGAGATTTAGGGAAATTGCGTGGCTACACCTTC	CSARDLGKLRGYTF
-	TRBV27	-	TRBJ1-5	TGTGCCAGCAGACGCCGGGACTCCCCTAATCAGCCCCAGCATTTT	CASRRRDSPNQPQHF
-	TRBV2	-	TRBJ1-5	TGTGCCAGCAGTGATAGGGGGTTGGGGAGGCCCCAGCATTTT	CASSDRGLGRPQHF
-	TRBV7-8	TRBD2	TRBJ2-2	TGTGCCAGCAGCTTATCAGCAAGCGGGGGGCCGCGTACCGAGGAGCTGTTTTTT	CASSLSASGGPRTEELFF
few	TRBV4-3	-	TRBJ1-2	TGCGCCAGCAGCCAAGCCGGGACCTTCTATGGCTACACCTTC	CASSQAGTFYGYTF
-	TRBV10-2	-	TRBJ2-5	TGCGCCAGCAGTGAACTCGGGACAAGGGAAGAGACCCAGTACTTC	CASSELGTREETQYF
-	TRBV6-2/TRBV6-3	-	TRBJ1-1	TGTGCCAGCAGTAGTGCCGAATTTGAGGACACTGAAGCTTTCTTT	CASSSAEFEDTEAFF
many	TRBV27	TRBD1	TRBJ2-1	TGTGCCAGCAGTCCGGGACAGGCATACAATGAGCAGTTCTTC	CASSPGQAYNEQFF
few	TRBV24-1	-	TRBJ2-5	TGTGCCACCAGTGATCTCGACAGCAGTTATCAAGAGACCCAGTACTTC	CATSDLDSSYQETQYF
few	TRBV6-2/TRBV6-3	TRBD1	TRBJ2-1	TGTGCCAGCAGCACTAGGGACAGGGGGCCCGAAGACTCCTACAATGAGCAGTTCTTC	CASSTRDRGPEDSYNEQFF
few	TRBV7-9	-	TRBJ1-5	TGTGCCAGCAGCTCCAGGGTTGGGCAGCCCCAGCATTTT	CASSSRVGQPQHF
-	TRBV7-9	TRBD1	TRBJ2-1	TGTGCCAGCAGCCCTCGGGAGGACAGGGGTTGGTTACCTGGTGGCAATGAGCAGTTCTTC	CASSPREDRGWLPGGNEQFF
-	TRBV12-3/TRBV12-4	-	TRBJ1-6	TGTGCCAGCAGTTTAGGGGCCCAGGGTCTAGGTTCACCCCTCCACTTT	CASSLGAQGLGSPLHF
few	TRBV27	TRBD1	TRBJ2-2	TGTGCCAGCAGTGAGACCGGGACAGGGAGGTCCGGGGAGCTGTTTTTT	CASSETGTGRSGELFF
-	TRBV6-5	-	TRBJ1-4	TGTGCCAGCAGTCCCGACAGGAAAAGGGGAAAACTGTTTTTT	CASSPDRKRGKLFF
-	TRBV4-1	-	TRBJ2-3	TGCGCCAGCAGCCAAGGGGTCGGGGCTAGCACAGATACGCAGTATTTT	CASSQGVGASTDTQYF
once	TRBV7-8	-	TRBJ1-2	TGTGCCAGCAGCTTAGCTGTCGGGACGGTTTTTTATGGCTACACCTTC	CASSLAVGTVFYGYTF
few	TRBV19	TRBD1	TRBJ2-1	TGTGCCAGTAGTTCCCCCGGGACAGGGGACCATGAGCAGTTCTTC	CASSSPGTGDHEQFF
-	TRBV12-3/TRBV12-4	TRBD1	TRBJ2-1	TGTGCCAGCAGTTTACGACAGGGGGCCGATGAGCAGTTCTTC	CASSLRQGADEQFF
few	TRBV12-3/TRBV12-4	-	TRBJ1-1	TGTGCCAGCAGTTTCGGTCAGGTTAACGCTGAAGCTTTCTTT	CASSFGQVNAEAFF
-	TRBV15	-	TRBJ1-1	TGTGCCACCAGGGGGGGACTCCTCATGAACACTGAAGCTTTCTTT	CATRGGLLMNTEAFF
few	TRBV12-3/TRBV12-4	-	TRBJ2-7	TGTGCCAGCAGTTTAGCGCGCGGGGTCGAGCAGTACTTC	CASSLARGVEQYF
-	TRBV6-1	-	TRBJ2-5	TGTGCCAGCAGTGATTGGACGGACCAAGAGACCCAGTACTTC	CASSDWTDQETQYF
-	TRBV4-3	TRBD1	TRBJ2-2	TGCGCCAGCAGCCAAGGACAGGGCTCCGGGGAGCTGTTTTTT	CASSQGQGSGELFF
-	TRBV27	TRBD1	TRBJ1-2	TGTGCCAGCAGTTCAACGGGACAGCTTAACTATGGCTACACCTTC	CASSSTGQLNYGYTF
-	TRBV29-1	-	TRBJ2-7	TGCAGCGTTGTAGGACAGAATGACCTCTACGAGCAGTACTTC	CSVVGQNDLYEQYF
-	TRBV7-6	-	TRBJ1-4	TGTGTCAGCAGCCAGAGGGGGGCAGGTGAAAAACTGTTTTTT	CVSSQRGAGEKLFF
many	TRBV7-8	TRBD1	TRBJ1-5	TGTGCCAGCAGCCGTATAGGGACAGGGGGCAATTATCAGCCCCAGCATTTT	CASSRIGTGGNYQPQHF
-	TRBV14	-	TRBJ2-7	TGTGCCAGCCGGGCTTTCTCCTACGAGCAGTACTTC	CASRAFSYEQYF
few	TRBV7-8	-	TRBJ2-1	TGTGCCAGCAGCGGGTATGAGCTTTTCTTC	CASSGYELFF